The 10 T cell receptor beta chains below come from one sample, sequenced in a study of blood T cell repertoires in COVID-19. Method: immunoSEQ multiplex PCR; TCRdb's copy keeps in-frame clones and lacks some. Counted here are about 270,000 clones, roughly nine tenths occurring once; the ten biggest clones make up over 8%. The source material was peripheral blood. These receptors were collected from a man aged 40-49 years with active or convalescent COVID-19.

This clone was detected only a few times. In nucleotides, the CDR3 is TGTGCCAGCAGCCAGGGACAGGGGGCAAGAGAGCAGTACTTC. It is translated as CASSQGQGAREQYF. The chain employs TRBV3-1 (or the pseudogene TRBV3-2) and TRBJ2-7; TRBD1 matches at 12 bases. The CDR3 length is 14 residues. Germline V gene data show CDR1 as LGHDT and CDR2 as YNNKEL (reference sequence). Trimming at V came to 3 bases and at J to 7 bases, leaving 4 bases not matched to a gene.

The rearrangement links TRBV3-1 (or the pseudogene TRBV3-2) to TRBJ1-2; no reliable D call. Trimming left V 0 bases short and J 8 bases short, with 7 bases between. The CDR3 is made up of 12 amino acids. The germline gives CDR1 LGHDT, CDR2 YNNKEL (reference sequence). The chain's CDR3 is CASSQESVGYTF. The CDR3 region has the DNA TGTGCCAGCAGCCAAGAATCCGTAGGCTACACCTTC.

The V call is TRBV10-3, the J call TRBJ1-1, with D unclear. Germline CDR1 is ENHRY and CDR2 is SYGVKD. V was cut by 0 bases and J by 11 bases, with 10 bases left in between. There are 12 residues in the CDR3. CDR3 DNA: TGTGCCATCAGTGAGTCAGAGATCGGGGCTTTCTTT. This gives the protein CAISESEIGAFF.

This clone was seen a few times. V gene TRBV5-1 combines with J gene TRBJ2-7, with D maybe TRBD1 (6 bases). Trimming stripped 4 bases from V and 7 bases from J, with 15 bases between. Germline CDR1 reads SGHRS; CDR2 reads YFSETQ. The CDR3 runs to 13 residues. CDR3 residues: CASSLRQVEEQYF. The DNA of the CDR3 is TGCGCCAGCAGCCTAAGACAGGTCGAAGAGCAGTACTTC.

The chain links TRBV5-6 to TRBJ1-2, with 9 bases fitting TRBD1. There are 15 residues in the CDR3. V lost 4 bases and J lost 3; bases outside the gene matches: 7. In germline, CDR1 is SGHDT, CDR2 YYEEEE. The CDR3 nucleotides read TGTGCCAGCAGCCCGGACAGGGGCATCCACTATGGCTACACCTTC. Its translation: CASSPDRGIHYGYTF.

V is TRBV27 and J is TRBJ2-7, with TRBD2 matching over 10 bases. CDR3 length: 13 amino acids. With V trimmed by 7 bases and J by 7 bases, 7 bases remained unmatched. CDR1 is MNHEY and CDR2 is SMNVEV in the germline V gene (reference sequence). CDR3 bases: TGTGCCAGCAAGCTAGCGGGAGTGGAGGAGCAGTACTTC. Amino acids: CASKLAGVEEQYF.

The V gene is TRBV3-1 (or the pseudogene TRBV3-2), the J gene TRBJ2-7; TRBD2 matches 9 bases. Germline V CDR1 and CDR2: LGHDT, YNNKEL (reference sequence). The CDR3 has 17 amino acids. With V trimmed by 4 bases and J by 5 bases, 15 bases remained unmatched. The CDR3 loop reads CASSRVLGLAISNEQYF. The DNA of the CDR3 is TGTGCCAGCAGCCGGGTACTAGGACTAGCGATTTCCAACGAGCAGTACTTC.

This sequence joins TRBV12-5 and TRBJ2-7, with a tentative D call TRBD1 (5 bases). The CDR3 is made up of 15 amino acids. Germline CDR1 and CDR2: LGHNT and FRNRAP. V gave up 4 bases and J gave up 2 bases, with 15 bases separating them. The CDR3 protein is CASGSPWQGAYEQYF. Here the CDR3 DNA reads TGTGCTAGTGGTTCGCCGTGGCAGGGTGCCTACGAGCAGTACTTC. Supplemented by reference TRBV12-5 and TRBJ2-7, the full variable domain reads DARVTQTPRHKVTEMGQEVTMRCQPILGHNTVFWYRQTMMQGLELLAYFRNRAPLDDSGMPKDRFSAEMPDATLATLKIQPSEPRDSAVYFCASGSPWQGAYEQYFGPGTRLTVT.

The J gene is TRBJ1-1, the V gene TRBV30; TRBD1 matches at 9 bases. After removal of 1 base from V and 5 bases from J, the junction contained 5 bases not matched to a gene. The CDR3 totals 14 residues. CDR1 is GTSNPN and CDR2 is SVGIG in the germline V gene (reference sequence). The CDR3: CAWSGGQGWTEAFF. CDR3 DNA: TGTGCCTGGAGTGGAGGACAGGGGTGGACTGAAGCTTTCTTT.

The chain employs TRBV15 and TRBJ1-6; 8 positions match TRBD1. Germline CDR1 and CDR2: LNHNV and YYDKDF (reference sequence). This CDR3 has 15 amino acids. V trimming: 1 base; J trimming: 7 bases; junction bases outside the gene matches: 3. This chain's CDR3 is CATSRVNRGNSPLHF. The DNA of the CDR3 is TGTGCCACCAGCAGAGTAAACAGGGGGAATTCACCCCTCCACTTT.